This passage covers 20 T cell receptor beta chains from one sample sequenced in a study of shared clonotypes between healthy human individuals. Data came from immunoSEQ multiplex PCR; TCRdb stores just in-frame clones and leaves some out. Of some 2 million clones in the sample, 85% to 95% are singletons; the top ten hold around 0.13%. Sequencing used naive CD4+ T cells sorted from blood. Subset denoted: CD45RA+ positively selected. The receptors were sampled from a man younger than 35 in good health.

V gene TRBV28 combines with J gene TRBJ1-6; D is ambiguous. Germline CDR1 MDHEN, CDR2 SYDVKM. The CDR3 is 12 amino acids. Trimming took 5 bases from V and 9 from J, leaving 8 bases between them. The CDR3 region is CASSPLSSPLHF. The CDR3 DNA reads TGTGCCAGCAGTCCCCTTAGTTCACCCCTCCACTTT.

The chain joins TRBV11-2 to TRBJ2-3; D is unresolved. In germline, CDR1 is SGHAT, CDR2 FQNNGV. Trimming removed 4 bases at V and 0 bases at J, with 14 bases between. The CDR3 length is 16 residues. The CDR3 loop reads CASSSTSRTSTDTQYF. DNA for the CDR3: TGTGCCAGCAGCTCAACTTCCCGAACTAGCACAGATACGCAGTATTTT.

The count of this clone is one. The J gene is TRBJ1-4, the V gene TRBV10-3, with D unclear. The CDR3 runs 15 residues. Trimming removed 0 bases from V and 7 bases from J, with 12 bases in between. The germline V gene encodes CDR1 ENHRY and CDR2 SYGVKD. CDR3 bases: TGTGCCATCAGTGAGTCTCTGGGTTCAGGTGAAAAACTGTTTTTT. Residues: CAISESLGSGEKLFF.

The chain uses TRBV6-1 and TRBJ1-4; 9 bases fit TRBD1. Trimming cost V 4 bases and J 3 bases; bases outside gene matches: 6. In germline, CDR1 is MNHNS, CDR2 SASEGT. This CDR3 contains 16 residues. The CDR3 DNA is TGTGCCAGCAGTGGACCCGGGACAGGGCCTAATGAAAAACTGTTTTTT. Protein: CASSGPGTGPNEKLFF.

The rearrangement links TRBV12-5 to TRBJ2-2; D may be TRBD2 (6 bases). V lost 1 base, J lost 7 bases, and 7 bases lay in between. Germline assignment: CDR1 LGHNT and CDR2 FRNRAP. The CDR3 runs 13 residues. The CDR3 region has the DNA TGTGCTAGTGGTTTGGGACTAGTCGGGGAGCTGTTTTTT. The encoded protein is CASGLGLVGELFF. The whole variable domain, remainder taken from reference TRBV12-5 and TRBJ2-2, is DARVTQTPRHKVTEMGQEVTMRCQPILGHNTVFWYRQTMMQGLELLAYFRNRAPLDDSGMPKDRFSAEMPDATLATLKIQPSEPRDSAVYFCASGLGLVGELFFGEGSRLTVL.

This clone was counted a single time. At the DNA level, this CDR3 is encoded by other sequences in the same sample as well. The V and J genes are TRBV18 and TRBJ2-5; no definite D call. Trimming removed 6 bases at V and 2 bases at J, with 13 bases between. There are 14 residues in the CDR3. The germline V gene encodes CDR1 KGHSH and CDR2 LQKENI. The CDR3, as DNA: TGTGCCAGCTCTCCTCAAGGGCTACAAGAGACCCAGTACTTC. This translates into CASSPQGLQETQYF.

The chain has TRBV5-1 and TRBJ2-2, with D maybe TRBD1 (6 bases). V was pared by 7 bases and J by 5 bases, with 18 bases between. Per germline, CDR1 SGHRS and CDR2 YFSETQ. The CDR3 consists of 15 residues. The CDR3 nucleotides are TGCGCCAGCCTTCAGGGGTCCCCGGGGACCGGGGAGCTGTTTTTT. It codes for CASLQGSPGTGELFF.

The table lists this clone with a count of one. The V call is TRBV5-1, the J call TRBJ2-7; possibly TRBD1 for D (6 bases). Trimming left V 7 bases short and J 4 bases short, with 15 bases between. The CDR3 length is 13 residues. Germline V gene data show CDR1 as SGHRS and CDR2 as YFSETQ. CDR3 sequence (DNA): TGCGCCAGCGGTATCGGACAGTCGTACGAGCAGTACTTC. Protein sequence: CASGIGQSYEQYF.

The chain couples TRBV23-1 to TRBJ1-1; D is possibly TRBD1 (6 bases). TRBV23-1 belongs to the ORF category, with a function that is uncertain. V gave up 3 bases and J gave up 3 bases, with 14 bases separating them. This CDR3 has 15 residues. CDR3 in DNA: TGCGCCAGCAGTCAGAGCCCCACAGGGTACACTGAAGCTTTCTTT. Translated, it gives CASSQSPTGYTEAFF.

The genes are TRBV19 and TRBJ1-2; 9 nucleotides agree with TRBD1. CDR3 length: 14 amino acids. Losses at the gene ends were 8 bases for V and 4 bases for J; bases not matched to a gene: 8. Germline CDR1 reads LNHDA; CDR2 reads SQIVND (reference sequence). CDR3 nucleotides: TGTGCCAGTTTGCAACAGGGGGCGCGCTATGGCTACACCTTC. Translated: CASLQQGARYGYTF.

V and J are TRBV6-1 and TRBJ2-7; D perhaps matches TRBD1 (6 bases). From germline, CDR1 is MNHNS and CDR2 SASEGT. Trimming took off 5 bases at V and 6 bases at J, with 17 bases between the two ends. This CDR3 is built from 14 residues. CDR3 loop: CASSLGQGSAEQYF. CDR3 sequence (DNA): TGTGCCAGCAGTTTAGGGCAGGGGAGCGCCGAGCAGTACTTC.

V is TRBV10-3 and J is TRBJ2-2, with D unclear. Germline V gene sequence: CDR1 ENHRY, CDR2 SYGVKD. V was trimmed by 6 bases and J by 4 bases, leaving 15 bases between them. The CDR3 covers 15 residues. CDR3 residues: CAIRSERHITGELFF. The DNA of the CDR3 is TGTGCCATCAGATCCGAAAGACATATCACCGGGGAGCTGTTTTTT.

The chain carries TRBV5-6 and TRBJ2-2; no clear D. This CDR3 has 14 amino acids. V lost 0 bases, J lost 4 bases, and 7 bases lay in between. Germline CDR1 and CDR2: SGHDT and YYEEEE. The CDR3 is CASSLESFTGELFF. The DNA of the CDR3 is TGTGCCAGCAGCTTGGAGTCCTTCACCGGGGAGCTGTTTTTT. Full variable domain (remainder filled in from reference TRBV5-6 and TRBJ2-2): DAGVTQSPTHLIKTRGQQVTLRCSPKSGHDTVSWYQQALGQGPQFIFQYYEEEERQRGNFPDRFSGHQFPNYSSELNVNALLLGDSALYLCASSLESFTGELFFGEGSRLTVL.

The chain couples TRBV6-7 to TRBJ2-2; TRBD2 matches 7 bases. TRBV6-7 falls under the ORF class, with uncertain function. J lost 7 bases, V lost 0 bases, and 8 bases had no gene match. This CDR3 contains 16 residues. The CDR3 is CASSYSLKGRDGELFF. CDR3 nucleotide sequence: TGTGCCAGCAGTTACTCGCTTAAGGGGAGGGACGGGGAGCTGTTTTTT.

This clone was recorded once. CDR3 residues: CASARDTLNTEAFF. Written as DNA, the CDR3 is TGCGCCAGCGCCCGGGACACCTTGAACACTGAAGCTTTCTTT. The V gene is TRBV10-1, the J gene TRBJ1-1, with a tentative D call TRBD1 (6 bases). Trimming removed 8 bases at V and 0 bases at J, with 13 bases between. The germline V gene encodes CDR1 WNHNN and CDR2 SYGVQD (reference sequence). This CDR3 has 14 amino acids.

The chain has TRBV19 and TRBJ1-1, with a tentative D call TRBD1 (6 bases). The germline V and J ends were trimmed by 7 bases and 1 base, with 13 bases remaining between them. The CDR3 is made up of 14 amino acids. From germline, CDR1 is LNHDA and CDR2 SQIVND (reference sequence). This CDR3 reads CASTPTGRNTEAFF. CDR3 nucleotides: TGTGCCAGTACCCCGACAGGACGGAACACTGAAGCTTTCTTT. Drawing the rest from reference TRBV19 and TRBJ1-1, the complete variable domain is DGGITQSPKYLFRKEGQNVTLSCEQNLNHDAMYWYRQDPGQGLRLIYYSQIVNDFQKGDIAEGYSVSREKKESFPLTVTSAQKNPTAFYLCASTPTGRNTEAFFGQGTRLTVV.

The J gene is TRBJ2-5, the V gene TRBV6-8; tentatively, D is TRBD1 (5 bases). This CDR3 contains 15 residues. The V end was cut by 7 bases, the J end by 5 bases, with 20 bases between. CDR1 and CDR2 (germline): MNHGY, SAAAGT. Written as DNA, the CDR3 is TGTGCCAGCACCTTAGGGGCAGGTACTACGGAGACCCAGTACTTC. Its protein product is CASTLGAGTTETQYF.

Regarding this clone: The sample contains more than one DNA sequence encoding this CDR3. The rearrangement joins TRBV7-9 to TRBJ2-7; possibly TRBD1 or TRBD2 for D (5 bases each). The CDR3 is made up of 14 amino acids. Trimming cost V 1 base and J 3 bases, with 10 bases left between them. CDR1 SEHNR and CDR2 FQNEAQ come from the germline V gene (reference sequence). The CDR3 sequence is CASSLGQGVYEQYF. In nucleotides, the CDR3 is TGTGCCAGCAGCTTAGGCCAGGGAGTCTACGAGCAGTACTTC.

This chain uses TRBV11-2 with TRBJ2-7, with D possibly being TRBD1 (7 bases). There are 13 residues in the CDR3. Per germline, CDR1 SGHAT and CDR2 FQNNGV. V dropped 1 base and J dropped 6 bases, with 10 bases sitting between them. As DNA, the CDR3 is TGTGCCAGCAGCTTAGCAGGGGGGCTCGAGCAGTACTTC. Its translation is CASSLAGGLEQYF.

The chain employs TRBV27 and TRBJ2-1; 11 nucleotides align to TRBD2. After removal of 3 bases from V and 13 bases from J, the junction contained 8 bases not matched to a gene. This CDR3 has 14 amino acids. Germline CDR1 reads MNHEY; CDR2 reads SMNVEV (reference sequence). Here the CDR3 DNA reads TGTGCCAGCAGTTTGGGACTAGCGGATACAAAACAGTTCTTC. Its protein is CASSLGLADTKQFF.